This T cell receptor beta chain was sequenced during a study of neurological immune-mediated disorders (dated by TCRdb to between 2018 and 2021). About the full investigation: Among the roughly 35 multiple sclerosis patients, approximately 31 had relapsing-remitting MS and 3 had secondary progressive MS. Longitudinal samples, technical triplicates and paired sorted CD4+ and CD8+ T-cell subsets, alongside PBMC samples, were included among the roughly 110 TCR-beta libraries. The study compared peripheral blood TCR-beta repertoires of HTLV-I-associated myelopathy (HAM/TSP) patients, multiple sclerosis patients and healthy controls using UMI-based sequencing. The cohort included approximately 68 subjects: roughly 14 with HAM/TSP, about 35 with multiple sclerosis, and approximately 20 healthy controls. Points the paper makes about the study in general: TCR clonal expansion was greatest in HAM/TSP patients and smallest in MS patients, who ranked below even healthy controls. No identical CDR3 amino acid sequences were found to be shared among expanded clones across subjects, suggesting that TCR-beta repertoires were private in all groups. In a phylogenetic analysis, the repertoires of 18 out of 34 MS patients fell into a single cluster of related CDR3 sequences, pointing to a possible signature at the repertoire level. The MS cluster showed no association with clinical or MRI features, and the authors stated that larger cohorts are needed.

cDNA was synthesized by template-switch 5'RACE using a primer carrying a 10-nucleotide random unique molecular identifier by which each TCR transcript was tagged. Every sequencing run covered 15-18 subjects and yielded more than 160 million TCR-beta sequences. The RNeasy kit was used to extract total RNA. Using the KAPA Real-time Library Amplification kit, TCR-beta VDJ regions were amplified with primers for the TCR constant region and the 5'RACE anchor. A first PCR added sample indexes and Illumina adaptors, after which a second PCR increased the library yield. After Ampure bead purification, the TCR product of roughly 650 bp was size-selected on a 2% E-gel SizeSelection system. Before pooling, libraries had their quality checked on a Bioanalyzer, their concentration measured with Qubit, and their quantity determined with the Kapa Library Quantification kit. Paired-end 2 x 150 bp sequencing of the libraries was performed on an Illumina HiSeq 2500. To increase sequence diversity, roughly 25-31% phiX was spiked into each library pool. Turning to the authors' computational methods: The UMI-based MiGEC pipeline processed quality-filtered reads and removed over 80% of raw TCR sequences during error correction. VDJ genes were aligned to IMGT germline references, and clonotypes were defined by unique CDR3 amino acid sequence plus V-J genes. Clonal expansion, Shannon diversity and CDR3 relatedness (CalcPairwiseDistances, ClusterSamples) were evaluated with VDJtools, and phylogenetic trees were built with CLCbio workbench. A clone was classed as expanded if it had 8 or more unique UMIs, a cutoff based on coefficient-of-variation modelling across technical triplicates. Through fastp at Q25 and MiXCR, TCRdb rebuilt clones from the public reads, retaining in-frame beta chains. Entries that share a CDR3 protein sequence are merged under the most common genes and DNA. For this entry, the V and J calls and clone size follow TCRdb and not the study's own pipeline. The sample contains 75,000 to 80,000 distinct CDR3 sequences, approximately 5% of them found a single time. The ten top clones hold 2% to 2.5% of the sample.

Libraries from unsorted PBMCs were made from 2 million PBMCs kept in RNAlater at -80 degrees C until RNA extraction. Multiple sclerosis patients were enrolled in a US clinical protocol evaluating disease progression by magnetic resonance imaging. Peripheral blood underwent Ficoll-Hypaque density gradient centrifugation to isolate PBMCs, which were then cryopreserved in liquid nitrogen. This clonotype was detected many times. Its binding antigen is unknown. No quality values exist for individual bases; no much larger clone is one base distant. The junction shows trimming of 6 bases on V and 2 bases on J, plus 10 bases between the germline ends. The germline V gene gives CDR1 as SGHDN and CDR2 as FVKESK. Including the terminal cysteine and phenylalanine, the CDR3 comprises 13 residues. Of all the DNA, just the CDR3 is kept, 39 bases in frame from base 1.

The TCR originated in a woman aged 25 to 45 with multiple sclerosis. Sequencing was carried out using PBMCs. The rearrangement joined TRBV14 to TRBJ2-5, with no confidently assigned D gene. In nucleotides, the sequence is TGTGCCAGCAGTCGTACGGAGCAAGAGACCCAGTACTTC. It specifies CASSRTEQETQYF.